The rows below give T cell receptor beta chains drawn from one sample of a study of response to subunit inactivated influenza vaccine. TCRdb recomputed calls from the RT-PCR reads with MiXCR, one row per CDR3 protein. The sample gives 500,000 to 600,000 distinct CDR3 sequences, about 7.6% of which show up once; 10% to 15% is in the top ten. The material was PBMCs from blood, obtained around 25 months after vaccination. These TCRs come from a man aged 45 to 70 who received an inactivated influenza vaccine. Each CDR3 is given with its conserved first and last residue. The D gene is left open where the match is weak. Not every row has a clone size; where given, it reads once, few, many or a size class.

clone size	V gene	D gene	J gene	CDR3 protein	CDR3 DNA
few	TRBV20-1	.	TRBJ2-7	CSASGMSHEQYF	TGCAGTGCTAGCGGGATGTCCCACGAGCAGTACTTC
.	TRBV6-1	.	TRBJ2-7	CASRTGRDYEQYF	TGTGCCAGCAGGACGGGACGAGATTACGAGCAGTACTTC
few	TRBV5-4	.	TRBJ2-2	CASRGYSNTGELFF	TGTGCCAGCAGAGGCTACTCGAACACCGGGGAGCTGTTTTTT
few	TRBV12-3/TRBV12-4	.	TRBJ1-1	CASSPILMNTEAFF	TGTGCCAGCAGTCCGATCCTCATGAACACTGAAGCTTTCTTT
many	TRBV28	.	TRBJ2-7	CASSPDGNSYEQYF	TGTGCCAGCAGTCCGGACGGTAACTCCTACGAGCAGTACTTC
many	TRBV6-1	.	TRBJ1-2	CAIPSGPQANYGYTF	TGTGCGATTCCCTCCGGTCCTCAAGCTAACTATGGCTACACCTTC
.	TRBV4-2	.	TRBJ2-7	CASSRSGTIYEQYF	TGTGCCAGCAGCCGCTCCGGGACAATCTACGAGCAGTACTTC
many	TRBV29-1	.	TRBJ1-1	CSVLKRGDRIYGNTEAFF	TGCAGCGTTCTAAAGCGGGGAGACAGGATTTATGGGAACACTGAAGCTTTCTTT
.	TRBV25-1	.	TRBJ2-7	CASSNTLEGREQYF	TGTGCCAGCAGTAATACCCTAGAGGGCCGCGAGCAGTACTTC
.	TRBV7-9	.	TRBJ2-1	CASKMSAGSGNEQFF	TGTGCCAGCAAGATGAGTGCGGGGTCTGGGAATGAGCAGTTCTTC
many	TRBV6-1	.	TRBJ1-4	CASRRNEKLFF	TGTGCCAGCAGACGGAATGAAAAACTGTTTTTT
few	TRBV12-3/TRBV12-4	TRBD1	TRBJ1-1	CASSLGRQGLRVRTEAFF	TGTGCCAGCAGTTTAGGCCGACAGGGATTAAGGGTTCGCACTGAAGCTTTCTTT
.	TRBV5-4	TRBD1	TRBJ2-2	CASSNRGLKTGELFF	TGTGCCAGCAGCAACAGGGGTCTCAAGACCGGGGAGCTGTTTTTT
.	TRBV6-2/TRBV6-3	TRBD1	TRBJ1-1	CARRVAGGTEAFF	TGTGCCAGGAGGGTAGCAGGGGGCACTGAAGCTTTCTTT
many	TRBV4-2	TRBD1	TRBJ1-5	CASSQEGQAEQPQHF	TGTGCCAGCAGCCAAGAGGGACAGGCGGAGCAGCCCCAGCATTTT
.	TRBV14	TRBD1	TRBJ2-7	CASSQLAGTGGPEQYF	TGTGCCAGCAGCCAACTTGCCGGGACAGGGGGCCCCGAGCAGTACTTC
many	TRBV25-1	.	TRBJ2-7	CASSEFRAPYEQYF	TGTGCCAGCAGTGAATTTAGAGCGCCCTACGAGCAGTACTTC
many	TRBV11-2	.	TRBJ2-5	CASNDRTQETQYF	TGTGCCAGCAACGACAGAACCCAAGAGACCCAGTACTTC